This TCR beta chain was documented in a study of shared clonotypes between healthy human individuals. Overall study context: Donor ages ranged 18 to 49 years: two women, a few men. Study-wide findings and caveats: Sequencing depth was expected to influence donor clonotype sharing.

The assay was carried out at the deep level. TCRdb's table, derived via immunoSEQ multiplex PCR, lists solely in-frame clones and lacks some. This sample yields about 480,000 clones, of which roughly 79% are seen a single time; under 15% belongs to the top ten. The germline CDR1 and CDR2 sequences are ENHRY and SYGVKD. This CDR3 comprises 17 residues. With V trimmed by 3 bases and J by 7 bases, 11 bases remained unmatched. As for this clone: Its target is unknown.

What was sequenced was PBMCs. The chain has TRBV10-3 and TRBJ2-1; 11 bases are a match to TRBD2. This TCR was recovered from a woman aged 40 to 49 in good health. Some clones in this sample may be carry-over from other donors' samples. The CDR3 DNA sequence: TGTGCCATCAGTGAAGATAGGGCTAGCGGGGGGAGGAATGAGCAGTTCTTC. Its translation is CAISEDRASGGRNEQFF.